Each of the 24 T cell receptor beta chains below was sequenced from the same sample in a study of blood T cell repertoires in COVID-19. Measured with immunoSEQ multiplex PCR; TCRdb has only the in-frame clones, and not every one. In the table there are 40,000 to 55,000 clones, more than 65% of which are singletons. Sequencing used peripheral blood. Source of these receptors: a human donor in a cohort sampled during active COVID-19.

The chain combines TRBV2 with TRBJ2-4; TRBD2 aligns across 11 bases. Trimming took 7 bases from V and 0 from J; bases not matched to a gene: 11. Germline loops: CDR1 SNHLY, CDR2 FYNNEI. The CDR3 is 18 amino acids. CDR3 residues: CASNPGTSGGVAKNIQYF. The CDR3 DNA reads as TGTGCCAGCAATCCCGGGACTAGCGGTGGGGTAGCCAAAAACATTCAGTACTTC.

The V and J genes are TRBV27 and TRBJ2-2; D is possibly TRBD2 (6 bases). CDR1 is MNHEY, CDR2 SMNVEV, per germline (reference sequence). CDR3 length equals 15 residues. V was trimmed by 6 bases and J by 0 bases, leaving 11 bases between them. The CDR3 is CASRTGGTNTGELFF. The CDR3 coding sequence is TGTGCCAGCAGAACCGGGGGTACGAACACCGGGGAGCTGTTTTTT.

This chain joins TRBV19 and TRBJ2-4, with D perhaps TRBD1 (5 bases). This CDR3 region has 14 residues. Germline V gene sequence: CDR1 LNHDA, CDR2 SQIVND (reference sequence). V lost 7 bases and J 7 bases, leaving 17 bases between the germline ends. CDR3 amino acids: CASTPQGERNIQYF. DNA of the CDR3: TGTGCCAGTACCCCCCAGGGCGAAAGGAACATTCAGTACTTC.

This chain joins TRBV2 and TRBJ2-7; TRBD2 is a possible D gene (6 bases). There are 12 residues in the CDR3. The germline V gene has CDR1 SNHLY and CDR2 FYNNEI. Trimming stripped 6 bases from V and 3 bases from J, with 9 bases between. The DNA for the CDR3 is TGTGCCAGCAGGACGGAGGGCTACGAGCAGTACTTC. Its protein is CASRTEGYEQYF. The variable domain in full, with the rest retrieved from reference TRBV2 and TRBJ2-7, is EPEVTQTPSHQVTQMGQEVILRCVPISNHLYFYWYRQILGQKVEFLVSFYNNEISEKSEIFDDQFSVERPDGSNFTLKIRSTKLEDSAMYFCASRTEGYEQYFGPGTRLTVT.

The chain uses TRBV2 and TRBJ2-7; D is undetermined. Germline V gene sequence: CDR1 SNHLY, CDR2 FYNNEI. The CDR3 sequence is 12 residues long. V lost 2 bases and J 3 bases, leaving 5 bases between the germline ends. The CDR3 DNA is TGTGCCAGCAGTGAATATTACTACGAGCAGTACTTC. Translation gives CASSEYYYEQYF.

This chain connects TRBV5-1 to TRBJ2-5; D remains ambiguous. The CDR3 consists of 13 residues. Germline loops: CDR1 SGHRS, CDR2 YFSETQ. Trimming shortened V by 0 bases and J by 5 bases, and 8 bases separated the two germline ends. The CDR3 DNA sequence: TGCGCCAGCAGCTTGGACAGTCGGGAGACCCAGTACTTC. This encodes CASSLDSRETQYF.

The rearrangement links TRBV2 to TRBJ2-3; tentative D call: TRBD1 (5 bases). Germline V gives CDR1 SNHLY, CDR2 FYNNEI. CDR3 length equals 15 residues. V lost 0 bases, J lost 5 bases, and 12 bases lay in between. The CDR3 nucleotides are TGTGCCAGCAGTGAAGCGGGAAACCAGGGAGATACGCAGTATTTT. Translating it yields CASSEAGNQGDTQYF.

The genes are TRBV3-1 (or the pseudogene TRBV3-2) and TRBJ2-2; the D is unclear. Trimming stripped 6 bases from V and 0 bases from J, with 8 bases between. The germline gives CDR1 LGHDT, CDR2 YNNKEL (reference sequence). The CDR3 is 14 amino acids. The CDR3 region is CASSLTPNTGELFF. Written as DNA, the CDR3 is TGTGCCAGCAGTCTGACACCGAACACCGGGGAGCTGTTTTTT.

The V call is TRBV27, the J call TRBJ2-1, with D possibly TRBD2 on 6 matching bases. The V gene's germline CDR1 is MNHEY and CDR2 SMNVEV (reference sequence). The CDR3 is 15 amino acids. V was cut by 9 bases and J by 7 bases, with 22 bases left in between. Here the CDR3 reads CASQTGTHPGNEQFF. DNA for the CDR3: TGTGCCAGTCAGACCGGGACTCATCCGGGGAATGAGCAGTTCTTC.

V and J are TRBV30 and TRBJ1-5; the D gene is possibly TRBD1 (5 bases). The CDR3 runs to 13 residues. The germline V and J ends were trimmed by 0 bases and 7 bases, with 10 bases remaining between them. Germline CDR1 reads GTSNPN; CDR2 reads SVGIG (reference sequence). CDR3 sequence: CAWSVGGWQPQHF. CDR3 coding DNA: TGTGCCTGGAGTGTCGGGGGTTGGCAGCCCCAGCATTTT.

This chain connects TRBV4-2 to TRBJ2-3; 12 bases map to TRBD2. CDR1 LGHNA and CDR2 YNFKEQ come from the germline V gene. This CDR3 is 17 amino acids long. The V segment lost 0 bases and the J segment 5 bases; nucleotides outside the gene matches: 6. CDR3 DNA: TGTGCCAGCAGCCAAGAACAACTGACTAGCGGGAGAGATACGCAGTATTTT. Protein sequence: CASSQEQLTSGRDTQYF.

The chain has TRBV29-1 and TRBJ2-1, with TRBD2 identical over 7 bases. This CDR3 is built from 16 residues. V lost 6 bases to trimming and J lost 0 bases; unmatched junction nucleotides: 11. Germline CDR1 SQVTM, CDR2 ANQGSEA. As DNA, the CDR3 is TGCAGCGTCGACCGATTCAAGCGGGACTCCTACAATGAGCAGTTCTTC. Translating it yields CSVDRFKRDSYNEQFF.

The chain combines TRBV7-2 with TRBJ1-2; 7 positions match TRBD1. The CDR3 loop spans 14 amino acids. Germline CDR1 reads SGHTA; CDR2 reads FQGNSA. V trimming: 5 bases; J trimming: 8 bases; junction bases outside the gene matches: 11. The CDR3 region is CASSPFRDSRGYTF. The CDR3 region has the DNA TGTGCCAGCAGCCCCTTTCGGGACAGTCGGGGCTACACCTTC. The full variable domain, its missing parts supplied by reference TRBV7-2 and TRBJ1-2, is GAGVSQSPSNKVTEKGKDVELRCDPISGHTALYWYRQSLGQGLEFLIYFQGNSAPDKSGLPSDRFSAERTGGSVSTLTIQRTQQEDSAVYLCASSPFRDSRGYTFGSGTRLTVV.

This CDR3 reads CASSQELDSRYEQYF. The CDR3 bases are TGTGCCAGCAGCCAGGAGCTTGACAGTCGTTACGAGCAGTACTTC. The chain uses TRBV4-2 and TRBJ2-7; TRBD1 might be the D (5 bases). Germline CDR1 is LGHNA and CDR2 is YNFKEQ. V lost 3 bases to trimming and J lost 4 bases, with 16 bases between them. CDR3 size: 15 residues.

This clone was seen only once. This chain uses TRBV7-2 with TRBJ2-3; tentative D call: TRBD2 (6 bases). The CDR3 is made up of 13 amino acids. Per germline, CDR1 SGHTA and CDR2 FQGNSA. V lost 2 bases, J lost 6 bases, and 9 bases lay in between. The CDR3 DNA sequence: TGTGCCAGCAGCTTAAGTGGGGGGGATACGCAGTATTTT. Encoded protein: CASSLSGGDTQYF.

The rearrangement links TRBV28 to TRBJ2-1, with D maybe TRBD1 (5 bases). The CDR3 has 15 amino acids. V shed 1 base and J shed 7 bases, with 14 bases lying between them. Looked up from germline, CDR1 is MDHEN and CDR2 is SYDVKM. In nucleotides, the CDR3 is TGTGCCAGCAGTTTATCCGCCCGTGGGGCAAATGAGCAGTTCTTC. It is translated as CASSLSARGANEQFF.

The chain uses TRBV5-6 and TRBJ2-7, with D perhaps matching TRBD1 (6 bases). The CDR3 consists of 12 residues. Trimming stripped 6 bases from V and 9 bases from J, with 16 bases between. The germline V gene has CDR1 SGHDT and CDR2 YYEEEE. The chain's CDR3 is CASTRDIQGQYF. As DNA, the CDR3 is TGTGCCAGCACCAGGGACATCCAAGGGCAGTACTTC.

The chain uses TRBV6-6 and TRBJ2-1; tentative D call: TRBD1 (6 bases). Germline V CDR1 and CDR2: MNHNY, SVGAGI (reference sequence). The CDR3 has 15 amino acids. V lost 7 bases, J lost 0 bases, and 13 bases lay in between. The CDR3 bases are TGTGCCAGCACGACAGGTCCTTACTCCTACAATGAGCAGTTCTTC. Its translation is CASTTGPYSYNEQFF.

The chain couples TRBV30 to TRBJ2-1, with D possibly TRBD2 on 6 matching bases. Between the trimmed V and J ends, which lost 1 base and 13 bases, there was a span of 8 bases. CDR1 and CDR2 (germline): GTSNPN, SVGIG (reference sequence). The CDR3 loop spans 10 amino acids. This CDR3 is CAWSGGLQFF. The CDR3 DNA reads as TGTGCCTGGAGTGGGGGACTTCAGTTCTTC. The variable domain in full, completed from reference TRBV30 and TRBJ2-1, reads SQTIHQWPATLVQPVGSPLSLECTVEGTSNPNLYWYRQAAGRGLQLLFYSVGIGQISSEVPQNLSASRPQDRQFILSSKKLLLSDSGFYLCAWSGGLQFFGPGTRLTVL.

This chain uses TRBV9 with TRBJ2-2; D is unclear. The CDR3 is 15 residues long. Trimming cost V 0 bases and J 1 base, with 7 bases left between them. Per germline, CDR1 SGDLS and CDR2 YYNGEE. Here the CDR3 reads CASSVGGENTGELFF. The CDR3 nucleotides read TGTGCCAGCAGCGTAGGCGGCGAGAACACCGGGGAGCTGTTTTTT.

The J gene is TRBJ2-5, the V gene TRBV27; a weak D match, TRBD1 (5 bases). The length of the CDR3 is 15 residues. Germline loops: CDR1 MNHEY, CDR2 SMNVEV (reference sequence). Deletions cut 6 bases from V and 0 bases from J, with 14 bases between. CDR3 DNA sequence: TGTGCCAGCAGGAAGGTACAGGAGTACCAAGAGACCCAGTACTTC. As protein: CASRKVQEYQETQYF.

CDR3 amino acids: CASSLDGLAGRGGYF. The DNA for the CDR3 is TGCGCCAGCAGCTTGGATGGCCTAGCGGGAAGGGGAGGGTACTTC. This chain uses TRBV5-1 with TRBJ2-7; 9 bases match TRBD2. This CDR3 has 15 residues. The V segment lost 0 bases and the J segment 12 bases; nucleotides outside the gene matches: 13. Germline-derived CDR1 and CDR2 are SGHRS and YFSETQ.

The chain employs TRBV6-6 and TRBJ2-1; the D gene is possibly TRBD2 (5 bases). The V and J ends lost 6 bases and 2 bases respectively, with 17 bases between them. The CDR3 covers 16 residues. CDR1 is MNHNY and CDR2 is SVGAGI in the germline V gene (reference sequence). The CDR3 loop is CASRTALVPTYNEQFF. As DNA, the CDR3 is TGTGCCAGCAGGACCGCACTAGTACCCACCTACAATGAGCAGTTCTTC.

The chain employs TRBV7-6 and TRBJ1-3; D remains ambiguous. Per the germline V gene, CDR1 is SGHVS and CDR2 is FNYEAQ. The CDR3 is 16 amino acids. V was pared by 2 bases and J by 0 bases, with 11 bases between. The CDR3 sequence: CASSLSPGNSGNTIYF. In nucleotides, the CDR3 is TGTGCCAGCAGCTTATCACCAGGCAACTCTGGAAACACCATATATTTT.